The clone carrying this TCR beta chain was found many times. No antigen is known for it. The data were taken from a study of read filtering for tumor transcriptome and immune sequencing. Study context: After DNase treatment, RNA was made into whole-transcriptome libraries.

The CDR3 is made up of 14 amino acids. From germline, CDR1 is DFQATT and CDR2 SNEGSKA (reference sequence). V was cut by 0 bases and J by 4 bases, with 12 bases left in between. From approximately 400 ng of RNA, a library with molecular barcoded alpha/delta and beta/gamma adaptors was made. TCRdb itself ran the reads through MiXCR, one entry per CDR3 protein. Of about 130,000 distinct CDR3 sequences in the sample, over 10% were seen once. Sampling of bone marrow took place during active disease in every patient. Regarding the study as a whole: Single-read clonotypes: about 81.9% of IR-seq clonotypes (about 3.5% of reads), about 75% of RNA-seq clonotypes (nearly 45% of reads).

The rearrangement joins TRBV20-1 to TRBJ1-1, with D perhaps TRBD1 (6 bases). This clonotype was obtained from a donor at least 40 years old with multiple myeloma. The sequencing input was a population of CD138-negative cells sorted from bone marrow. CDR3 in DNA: TGCAGTGCTAGAGAGAGAGGGGGGATCACTGAAGCTTTCTTT. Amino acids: CSARERGGITEAFF.